These T cell receptor beta chains were read from a single sample in a study of blood T cell repertoires in COVID-19. Profiling relied on immunoSEQ multiplex PCR, and the TCRdb table lists in-frame clones only, not all of them. This table holds fewer than 250,000 clones, approximately 73% found once. Sample: PBMCs or T cells enriched from blood (not recorded which). The receptors come from a woman in her forties or fifties with acute COVID-19. Both conserved end residues are part of each CDR3. A D gene is named only where the DNA matches it firmly. The size field is filled for only some rows; it gives once, few, many or a size class.

V gene	J gene	D gene	clone size	CDR3 protein	CDR3 DNA
TRBV7-2	TRBJ1-2	TRBD1	few	CASRQGQQHYGYTF	TGTGCCAGCCGCCAGGGACAGCAACATTATGGCTACACCTTC
TRBV16	TRBJ1-4	.	.	CASSRPEGNEKLFF	TGTGCCAGCAGCCGTCCAGAGGGTAATGAAAAACTGTTTTTT
TRBV10-3	TRBJ1-2	.	.	CAITHEDLGAMGYTF	TGTGCCATCACTCACGAAGATTTGGGGGCGATGGGCTACACCTTC
TRBV6-5	TRBJ1-1	.	.	CASSYFYREGTEAFF	TGTGCCAGCAGTTACTTTTATCGGGAAGGAACTGAAGCTTTCTTT
TRBV28	TRBJ2-5	.	.	CATNRLGGEETQYF	TGTGCCACCAACCGCCTGGGGGGTGAAGAGACCCAGTACTTC
TRBV5-4	TRBJ1-6	.	.	CASSLAGQLNSPLHF	TGTGCCAGCAGCTTGGCTGGACAACTTAATTCACCCCTCCACTTT
TRBV11-2	TRBJ1-6	.	.	CASSWGEDNSPLHF	TGTGCCAGCAGTTGGGGAGAGGATAATTCACCCCTCCACTTT
TRBV19	TRBJ1-2	.	.	CASSMRGLDGYTF	TGTGCCAGTAGTATGAGAGGGCTTGATGGCTACACCTTC
TRBV5-1	TRBJ1-3	TRBD1	few	CASSLKSGQGAPEGNTIYF	TGCGCCAGCAGCTTAAAATCCGGACAGGGGGCGCCGGAGGGAAACACCATATATTTT
TRBV20-1	TRBJ2-1	TRBD2	.	CSASLAGRTYNEQFF	TGCAGTGCTAGTCTAGCGGGGCGCACCTACAATGAGCAGTTCTTC
TRBV6-5	TRBJ1-6	.	.	CASRAVHRANSPLHF	TGTGCCAGCAGAGCCGTACACAGGGCTAATTCACCCCTCCACTTT
TRBV12-3/TRBV12-4	TRBJ2-1	.	.	CASSFAGEQFF	TGTGCCAGCTCCTTTGCGGGTGAGCAGTTCTTC
TRBV5-6	TRBJ1-1	TRBD1	.	CASSLFGTGVGTEAFF	TGTGCCAGCAGCTTGTTTGGGACAGGGGTTGGGACTGAAGCTTTCTTT
TRBV14	TRBJ1-6	.	.	CASSPEGSSYNSPLHF	TGTGCCAGCAGCCCCGAGGGCAGCTCCTATAATTCACCCCTCCACTTT
TRBV11-1	TRBJ1-1	TRBD1	.	CASSPDRDQAFF	TGTGCCAGCAGCCCCGACAGGGATCAAGCTTTCTTT
TRBV24-1	TRBJ2-2	.	.	CATSDLWTAANTGELFF	TGTGCCACCAGTGACCTTTGGACTGCCGCGAACACCGGGGAGCTGTTTTTT
TRBV9	TRBJ1-5	TRBD1	.	CASSSEGQRNQPQHF	TGTGCCAGCAGCTCCGAGGGACAGCGCAATCAGCCCCAGCATTTT
TRBV7-2	TRBJ2-1	TRBD1	.	CASSTRDRGEQFF	TGTGCCAGCAGCACACGAGACAGGGGCGAGCAGTTCTTC
TRBV5-1	TRBJ2-2	TRBD2	.	CASTREVSNTGELFF	TGCGCCAGCACCCGGGAGGTTTCGAACACCGGGGAGCTGTTTTTT
TRBV5-1	TRBJ1-1	TRBD1	few	CASSLTGDTEAFF	TGCGCCAGCAGCTTGACAGGGGACACTGAAGCTTTCTTT
TRBV5-1	TRBJ1-6	.	many	CASSLGHRDISPLHF	TGCGCCAGCAGCTTGGGCCACCGGGACATCTCACCCCTCCACTTT
TRBV9	TRBJ2-1	TRBD1	.	CASGPGQGSNEQFF	TGTGCCAGCGGGCCGGGACAGGGGAGCAATGAGCAGTTCTTC
TRBV5-1	TRBJ2-3	.	.	CASSFGRAGTDTQYF	TGCGCCAGCAGCTTTGGGAGAGCAGGCACAGATACGCAGTATTTT
TRBV21-1	TRBJ1-2	.	once	CASKYKGGAAEVCYGYTF	TGTGCCAGCAAATATAAGGGGGGGGCTGCTGAGGTCTGCTATGGCTACACCTTC
TRBV7-9	TRBJ1-1	.	.	CASSSWRGQGNTEAFF	TGTGCCAGCAGCTCTTGGAGGGGCCAGGGGAACACTGAAGCTTTCTTT
TRBV7-9	TRBJ1-3	TRBD1	.	CASRTGTVTPSSGNTIYF	TGTGCCAGCAGAACCGGGACAGTCACCCCAAGCTCTGGAAACACCATATATTTT
TRBV5-6	TRBJ1-3	.	.	CASSTDSGNTIYF	TGTGCCAGCAGCACAGACTCTGGAAACACCATATATTTT
TRBV2	TRBJ2-1	.	.	CASILTNNEQFF	TGTGCCAGCATTTTGACTAACAATGAGCAGTTCTTC
TRBV21-1	TRBJ1-1	.	.	CASSKGCQQGTEAFF	TGTGCCAGCAGCAAAGGCTGTCAGCAGGGCACTGAAGCTTTCTTT
TRBV14	TRBJ1-2	.	.	CASSQDRNYGYTF	TGTGCCAGCAGCCAGGACAGAAACTATGGCTACACCTTC
TRBV19	TRBJ1-5	TRBD1	.	CASRTQGAPSNQPQHF	TGTGCCAGTAGAACACAGGGGGCGCCGAGCAATCAGCCCCAGCATTTT
TRBV18	TRBJ1-5	.	.	CASSPMAGNQPQHF	TGTGCCAGCTCACCTATGGCAGGGAATCAGCCCCAGCATTTT
TRBV4-1	TRBJ2-1	TRBD2	.	CASSQVPGLAGGVVNEQFF	TGCGCCAGCAGCCAAGTTCCCGGACTAGCGGGGGGGGTTGTCAATGAGCAGTTCTTC
TRBV5-1	TRBJ1-5	TRBD1	.	CASSWTGLNQPQHF	TGCGCCAGCAGCTGGACAGGCCTCAATCAGCCCCAGCATTTT
TRBV28	TRBJ1-1	TRBD1	.	CASRPEGQGHDEAFF	TGTGCCAGCAGACCCGAGGGACAGGGACATGATGAAGCTTTCTTT
TRBV7-2	TRBJ1-2	TRBD1	.	CASSSRDRLNYGYTF	TGTGCCAGCAGCTCCCGGGACAGGCTTAACTATGGCTACACCTTC
TRBV5-5	TRBJ1-1	.	once	CASSLWAMNTEAFF	TGTGCCAGCAGCTTGTGGGCGATGAACACTGAAGCTTTCTTT
TRBV6-1	TRBJ2-3	.	.	CASSERTPRDTQYF	TGTGCCAGCAGTGAAAGAACGCCTAGGGATACGCAGTATTTT
TRBV3-1/TRBV3-2	TRBJ1-3	.	.	CASSQGRVSENTIYF	TGTGCCAGCAGCCAAGGCAGGGTTTCTGAGAACACCATATATTTT
TRBV7-2	TRBJ1-2	.	.	CASSLAEQPAYGYTF	TGTGCCAGCAGCTTAGCGGAACAGCCCGCCTATGGCTACACCTTC
TRBV3-1/TRBV3-2	TRBJ2-1	.	.	CASSQDLSGSSYNEQFF	TGTGCCAGCAGCCAAGACCTTAGCGGTAGCTCCTACAATGAGCAGTTCTTC
TRBV7-8	TRBJ2-5	TRBD2	.	CASSLSRDYSETQYF	TGTGCCAGCAGCTTATCCCGGGACTATTCGGAGACCCAGTACTTC
TRBV2	TRBJ2-1	TRBD2	once	CASAGIAGGSNNEQFF	TGTGCCAGCGCAGGCATTGCGGGGGGGTCCAACAATGAGCAGTTCTTC
TRBV5-4	TRBJ1-5	TRBD1	.	CASSLPGGQPQHF	TGTGCCAGCAGCTTGCCAGGGGGTCAGCCCCAGCATTTT
TRBV9	TRBJ2-1	.	.	CASSPLSDEQFF	TGTGCCAGCAGCCCCCTTAGCGATGAGCAGTTCTTC
TRBV27	TRBJ1-1	.	.	CASSLSSSGEPEAFF	TGTGCCAGCAGTTTATCGAGCTCGGGGGAACCTGAAGCTTTCTTT
TRBV5-1	TRBJ1-2	.	.	CASSLNPGTSYGYTF	TGCGCCAGCAGCTTGAATCCGGGAACAAGCTATGGCTACACCTTC
TRBV24-1	TRBJ2-3	TRBD2	.	CATSDSRTASGASTDTQYF	TGTGCCACCAGTGATTCCCGCACTGCTAGCGGGGCTAGCACAGATACGCAGTATTTT
TRBV6-2/TRBV6-3	TRBJ2-4	.	.	CASSYPRLQDHSKNIQYF	TGTGCCAGCAGTTATCCCAGACTCCAAGACCATAGCAAAAACATTCAGTACTTC
TRBV28	TRBJ2-1	TRBD2	few	CASSSFSSGVYNEQFF	TGTGCCAGCAGTTCCTTTTCTAGCGGGGTCTACAATGAGCAGTTCTTC
TRBV9	TRBJ1-1	TRBD1	.	CASSGQQGANTEAFF	TGTGCCAGCAGCGGCCAACAGGGGGCGAACACTGAAGCTTTCTTT